The clone carrying this TCR beta chain was observed a handful of times. Its specificity is not known. These data are taken from a study of cytomegalovirus exposure and HLA in healthy donors. In the PCR, 60 Vbeta and 13 Jbeta primers were used. Sequencing was performed with immunoSEQ multiplex PCR; in TCRdb, only in-frame clones are kept and a portion is missing. Among some 96,000 clones, around 77% were seen once, and the ten largest hold roughly 7.7%. Study-level points and caveats: For presence/absence analyses, sequencing depth was assumed to be roughly uniform across donors. A later analysis linked about 17,000 TCR beta sequences to HLA alleles at 0.05 false discovery rate.

Per germline, CDR1 MNHNY and CDR2 SVGAGI (reference sequence). The CDR3 runs 14 residues. Deletions cut 5 bases from V and 12 bases from J, with 20 bases between. The sample was PBMCs. The TCR sequence derives from a female donor in good health and CMV-seronegative. The rearrangement links TRBV6-6 to TRBJ2-1; the D gene is possibly TRBD1 (5 bases). The CDR3 DNA is TGTGCCAGCAGTGCAGACAGTCGTTCTAAGGTGCAGTTCTTC. Its protein is CASSADSRSKVQFF.